One and the same sample provided the 32 T cell receptor beta chains below, sequenced in a study of cytomegalovirus exposure and HLA in healthy donors (TCRdb year 2017). To prepare the library, the immunoSEQ multiplex PCR assay was applied. The multiplex PCR relied on a mix of 60 forward primers for TCR Vbeta segments and 13 reverse primers for TCR Jbeta segments. The table comes from immuneACCESS by way of TCRdb, which keeps in-frame sequences with V and J called. Part of the clones is missing from these tables; in studies checked, under half for an unresolved V gene and the rest for unknown reasons. This sample gives tens of thousands of clones in total; approximately 72% of them show up just once. The ten largest clones take up less than 4% of the sample. The sequencing sample was made of PBMCs. The receptors shown here come from a woman aged 25 to 39 in good health and CMV-seronegative.

This chain joins TRBV7-9 and TRBJ1-1; no firm D call. The CDR3 consists of 15 residues. Germline CDR1 is SEHNR and CDR2 is FQNEAQ (reference sequence). Trimming removed 2 bases from V and 1 base from J, with 11 bases in between. For the CDR3, the DNA is TGTGCCAGCAGCTTAAGTCTGGCCGAGAACACTGAAGCTTTCTTT. This sequence encodes CASSLSLAENTEAFF.

The table lists this clone with a few counts. The chain joins TRBV6-1 to TRBJ1-2; the D gene is possibly TRBD1 (5 bases). The CDR3 spans 15 residues. The V end was cut by 2 bases, the J end by 4 bases, with 14 bases between. Germline CDR1 MNHNS, CDR2 SASEGT. CDR3 nucleotides: TGTGCCAGCAGTGAATCCCAGGACACCACCTATGGCTACACCTTC. Its protein is CASSESQDTTYGYTF.

This chain joins TRBV2 and TRBJ2-3; 9 bases are a match to TRBD1. The CDR3 spans 17 residues. Germline CDR1 reads SNHLY; CDR2 reads FYNNEI. With V trimmed by 6 bases and J by 3 bases, 13 bases remained unmatched. DNA of the CDR3: TGTGCCAGCAGAGCCTTACAGGGGGCGATTCGAACAGATACGCAGTATTTT. This translates into CASRALQGAIRTDTQYF. The full variable domain, completed using reference TRBV2 and TRBJ2-3, is EPEVTQTPSHQVTQMGQEVILRCVPISNHLYFYWYRQILGQKVEFLVSFYNNEISEKSEIFDDQFSVERPDGSNFTLKIRSTKLEDSAMYFCASRALQGAIRTDTQYFGPGTRLTVL.

The V call is TRBV28, the J call TRBJ1-4, with 7 bases lining up with TRBD1. Germline V gene lookup returns CDR1 MDHEN and CDR2 SYDVKM. CDR3 length: 14 amino acids. V was pared by 7 bases and J by 8 bases, with 10 bases of the junction left unmatched. Here the CDR3 reads CASKTQGEVEKLFF. The CDR3 coding sequence is TGTGCCAGCAAAACCCAGGGGGAGGTCGAAAAACTGTTTTTT.

This clone was seen once. The rearrangement links TRBV30 to TRBJ1-6, with a tentative D call TRBD1 (5 bases). The CDR3 has 16 residues. Trimming pared 4 bases from V and 7 bases from J, leaving 20 bases between. The germline V gene encodes CDR1 GTSNPN and CDR2 SVGIG (reference sequence). CDR3 sequence reads: CAWTMRRDFRNSPLHF. The DNA of the CDR3 is TGTGCCTGGACCATGCGAAGGGACTTCAGGAATTCACCCCTCCACTTT.

This clone was found a few times. The rearrangement links TRBV30 to TRBJ1-4; maybe TRBD1 (5 bases). V lost 2 bases and J 2 bases, leaving 6 bases between the germline ends. The CDR3 loop spans 13 amino acids. Germline values: CDR1 GTSNPN, CDR2 SVGIG (reference sequence). For the CDR3, the DNA is TGTGCCTGGAGTAGGGGTACTAATGAAAAACTGTTTTTT. This sequence encodes CAWSRGTNEKLFF.

This rearrangement joins TRBV19 to TRBJ2-2; the match to TRBD2 covers 8 bases. The V gene end was trimmed by 7 bases and the J gene end by 6 bases; junction bases not matched to a gene: 7. The CDR3 consists of 14 residues. Looked up from germline, CDR1 is LNHDA and CDR2 is SQIVND (reference sequence). DNA of the CDR3: TGTGCCAGTAACCGCCTAGCGGGTCCCGGGGAGCTGTTTTTT. This gives the protein CASNRLAGPGELFF.

CDR3 sequence (DNA): TGTGCCAGCAGTCGAATCACAGGGGTGGTGACTGAAGCTTTCTTT. This gives the protein CASSRITGVVTEAFF. The chain uses TRBV2 and TRBJ1-1, with 7 bases fitting TRBD1. Germline CDR1 is SNHLY and CDR2 is FYNNEI. There are 15 residues in the CDR3. J lost 5 bases, V lost 5 bases, and 11 bases had no gene match.

This chain uses TRBV5-4 with TRBJ2-3; 8 bases are shared with TRBD2. The CDR3 covers 15 residues. Per the germline V gene, CDR1 is SGHNT and CDR2 is YYREEE (reference sequence). V shed 5 bases and J 3 bases; nucleotides not matched to a gene: 8. CDR3 DNA sequence: TGTGCCAGCAGACGCGGCGGGAGGTCGACAGATACGCAGTATTTT. It encodes CASRRGGRSTDTQYF.

In regard to this clone: The germline gene is not matched at one end of the junction; a read error may be the cause. The rearrangement uses TRBV15 and TRBJ1-1, with D possibly being TRBD1 (5 bases). Germline CDR1 and CDR2: LNHNV and YYDKDF (reference sequence). There are 15 residues in the CDR3. CDR3 nucleotides: TGTGCCACCAGCAGAGAGGGGGGGAGGAACGCTGAAGCTTTCTTT. This translates into CATSREGGRNAEAFF.

This clone showed up just a few times. This chain connects TRBV2 to TRBJ2-7, with 11 bases that match TRBD1. The V and J ends lost 4 bases and 2 bases, in that order; junction bases with no gene match: 7. Germline V CDR1 and CDR2: SNHLY, FYNNEI. CDR3 size: 16 residues. Written as DNA, the CDR3 is TGTGCCAGCAGTGTGGGGCCGGGACAGGGGGCCTACGAGCAGTACTTC. Amino acid sequence: CASSVGPGQGAYEQYF. The full variable domain, completed using reference TRBV2 and TRBJ2-7, is EPEVTQTPSHQVTQMGQEVILRCVPISNHLYFYWYRQILGQKVEFLVSFYNNEISEKSEIFDDQFSVERPDGSNFTLKIRSTKLEDSAMYFCASSVGPGQGAYEQYFGPGTRLTVT.

This rearrangement joins TRBV30 to TRBJ1-6, with unresolved D. Germline CDR1 reads GTSNPN; CDR2 reads SVGIG (reference sequence). This CDR3 spans 13 amino acids. Trimming stripped 5 bases from V and 17 bases from J, with 22 bases between. In DNA form, the CDR3 reads TGTGCCTGGTCCCCCTCGGACGGGAATCCCATCCACTTT. This encodes CAWSPSDGNPIHF. Filled out from reference TRBV30 and TRBJ1-6, the complete variable domain reads SQTIHQWPATLVQPVGSPLSLECTVEGTSNPNLYWYRQAAGRGLQLLFYSVGIGQISSEVPQNLSASRPQDRQFILSSKKLLLSDSGFYLCAWSPSDGNPIHFGNGTRLTVT.

This clone has only a few counts. The rearrangement joins TRBV28 to TRBJ2-1, with 10 bases identical to TRBD1. The CDR3 length is 16 residues. Germline loops: CDR1 MDHEN, CDR2 SYDVKM. Trimming at V came to 6 bases and at J to 3 bases, leaving 8 bases not matched to a gene. The CDR3 loop is CASRAVTGGFYNEQFF. The CDR3 DNA reads TGTGCCAGCAGAGCTGTGACAGGGGGCTTCTACAATGAGCAGTTCTTC.

This clone was detected only once. The chain recombines TRBV10-3 with TRBJ2-5; TRBD1 agrees at 7 bases. The CDR3 length is 16 residues. CDR1 is ENHRY and CDR2 is SYGVKD in the germline V gene. Losses at the gene ends were 6 bases for V and 5 bases for J; bases not matched to a gene: 15. The CDR3 region is CAISMTGTFWEETQYF. The CDR3 DNA follows: TGTGCCATCAGCATGACAGGGACATTTTGGGAGGAGACCCAGTACTTC.

This clone was observed a handful of times. The chain uses TRBV6-5 and TRBJ2-1, with 15 bases identical to TRBD2. V lost 5 bases, J lost 7 bases, and 3 bases stayed unmatched. The CDR3 length is 15 residues. Looked up from germline, CDR1 is MNHEY and CDR2 is SVGAGI. CDR3 residues: CASSSGTSGGNEQFF. The CDR3 DNA follows: TGTGCCAGCAGTAGCGGGACTAGCGGGGGGAATGAGCAGTTCTTC.

The chain is built from TRBV19 and TRBJ1-4; D ambiguous. Germline V CDR1 and CDR2: LNHDA, SQIVND (reference sequence). The CDR3 spans 13 residues. V lost 4 bases and J lost 3, with 6 bases in between. The CDR3 DNA follows: TGTGCCAGTAGTACCGAGGCTAATGAAAAACTGTTTTTT. It yields the protein CASSTEANEKLFF.

This clone was counted between two and nine times. This rearrangement joins TRBV6-1 to TRBJ2-7, with 8 nucleotides matching TRBD1. Germline trimming cut 7 bases from V and 2 bases from J; bases unmatched to any gene: 10. Germline-derived CDR1 and CDR2 are MNHNS and SASEGT. The CDR3 loop spans 15 amino acids. CDR3 loop: CASIPNRGSTYEQYF. The CDR3 bases are TGTGCCAGCATCCCCAACAGGGGGTCGACCTACGAGCAGTACTTC.

The genes are TRBV11-2 and TRBJ2-2, with 11 nucleotides matching TRBD1. This CDR3 has 16 amino acids. Germline lookup yields CDR1 SGHAT and CDR2 FQNNGV. V lost 5 bases and J lost 7; bases outside the gene matches: 9. CDR3 bases: TGTGCCAGCAGCCACTCGGACAGGGGGCTTGTCGGGGAGCTGTTTTTT. Encoded protein: CASSHSDRGLVGELFF.

The V and J genes are TRBV30 and TRBJ1-1, with a possible D match to TRBD1 (5 bases). CDR3 size: 11 residues. V was pared by 6 bases and J by 1 base, with 6 bases between. Germline V gene sequence: CDR1 GTSNPN, CDR2 SVGIG (reference sequence). This CDR3 reads CACQGNTEAFF. CDR3 DNA sequence: TGTGCCTGTCAGGGGAACACTGAAGCTTTCTTT.

The J gene is TRBJ2-5, the V gene TRBV19; the match to TRBD2 covers 7 bases. Germline lookup yields CDR1 LNHDA and CDR2 SQIVND (reference sequence). The CDR3 spans 15 residues. Trimming removed 5 bases from V and 3 bases from J; junction bases left unmatched: 9. The CDR3 loop is CASSLQVGREETQYF. CDR3 sequence (DNA): TGTGCCAGTAGTCTGCAAGTTGGGAGGGAAGAGACCCAGTACTTC. The whole variable domain, filled in from reference TRBV19 and TRBJ2-5, reads DGGITQSPKYLFRKEGQNVTLSCEQNLNHDAMYWYRQDPGQGLRLIYYSQIVNDFQKGDIAEGYSVSREKKESFPLTVTSAQKNPTAFYLCASSLQVGREETQYFGPGTRLLVL.

The V and J genes are TRBV7-2 and TRBJ1-2; 7 nucleotides agree with TRBD1. The germline gives CDR1 SGHTA, CDR2 FQGNSA. Trimming took 4 bases from V and 8 from J; bases not matched to a gene: 10. This CDR3 region has 14 residues. Written as DNA, the CDR3 is TGTGCCAGCAGCTCCTCAGACAGGGCAGGCGGCTACACCTTC. Protein product: CASSSSDRAGGYTF.

V and J are TRBV7-9 and TRBJ2-7, with D possibly TRBD1 on 6 matching bases. The V and J ends lost 0 bases and 3 bases respectively, with 9 bases between them. The germline gives CDR1 SEHNR, CDR2 FQNEAQ (reference sequence). The length of the CDR3 is 14 residues. The CDR3 DNA is TGTGCCAGCAGCTTAGCGGGACAAGACTACGAGCAGTACTTC. Translated: CASSLAGQDYEQYF.

This clone was picked up a small number of times. The chain couples TRBV7-9 to TRBJ2-1; D uncertain. Germline CDR1 is SEHNR and CDR2 is FQNEAQ (reference sequence). The CDR3 is 13 amino acids. The V and J ends lost 4 bases and 0 bases respectively, with 4 bases between them. CDR3 nucleotides: TGTGCCAGCAGCTCGAGCTCCTACAATGAGCAGTTCTTC. It yields the protein CASSSSSYNEQFF. The whole variable domain, filled in from reference TRBV7-9 and TRBJ2-1, reads DTGVSQNPRHKITKRGQNVTFRCDPISEHNRLYWYRQTLGQGPEFLTYFQNEAQLEKSRLLSDRFSAERPKGSFSTLEIQRTEQGDSAMYLCASSSSSYNEQFFGPGTRLTVL.

The V and J genes are TRBV13 and TRBJ1-2; TRBD1 agrees at 10 bases. J gave up 4 bases and V 0 bases, and 8 bases lay outside the gene matches. This CDR3 has 17 residues. CDR1 is PRHDT, CDR2 FYEKMQ, per germline (reference sequence). The CDR3, as DNA: TGTGCCAGCAGCTTAGGGACAGGGGGCGCCGGGGGCTATGGCTACACCTTC. Translating gives CASSLGTGGAGGYGYTF.

This chain links TRBV9 with TRBJ1-2; 7 bases line up with TRBD1. CDR3 length: 14 amino acids. Per the germline V gene, CDR1 is SGDLS and CDR2 is YYNGEE. The trim removed 0 bases at V and 4 bases at J, leaving 3 bases unmatched. CDR3 protein: CASSVGQGPYGYTF. DNA for the CDR3: TGTGCCAGCAGCGTAGGACAGGGCCCCTATGGCTACACCTTC.

The rearrangement joins TRBV30 to TRBJ1-2; D is possibly TRBD1 (5 bases). The CDR3 runs 14 residues. Germline V gene sequence: CDR1 GTSNPN, CDR2 SVGIG (reference sequence). Trimming stripped 2 bases from V and 8 bases from J, with 18 bases between. CDR3: CAWSQGSSRLGYTF. Written as DNA, the CDR3 is TGTGCCTGGAGTCAGGGAAGTTCTCGATTGGGCTACACCTTC.

This clone was picked up a small number of times. The rearrangement uses TRBV5-1 and TRBJ2-1, with D tentatively TRBD2 (5 bases). Germline CDR1 SGHRS, CDR2 YFSETQ. V shed 0 bases and J shed 5 bases, with 9 bases lying between them. The CDR3 consists of 14 residues. The CDR3 spells CASSLEFGNNEQFF. CDR3 coding DNA: TGCGCCAGCAGCTTGGAGTTCGGGAACAATGAGCAGTTCTTC.

This chain links TRBV5-6 with TRBJ2-1, with a tentative D call TRBD1 (5 bases). V lost 3 bases and J 10 bases, leaving 14 bases between the germline ends. The CDR3 loop spans 13 amino acids. The germline V gene encodes CDR1 SGHDT and CDR2 YYEEEE. The CDR3 DNA sequence: TGTGCCAGCAGCTGGGGCCCCTCAGGGGAGCAGTTCTTC. It translates to CASSWGPSGEQFF.

The chain has TRBV5-1 and TRBJ2-7, with TRBD1 matching over 9 bases. CDR3 size: 15 residues. The germline V gene encodes CDR1 SGHRS and CDR2 YFSETQ. J lost 5 bases, V lost 3 bases, and 9 bases had no gene match. The CDR3 DNA reads as TGCGCCAGCAGCTGGGCCGGGACAGGGAGCGACGAGCAGTACTTC. Its protein product is CASSWAGTGSDEQYF.

The CDR3 protein is CASSLGVGAAYGGYTF. Written as DNA, the CDR3 is TGTGCCAGCAGCTTGGGCGTGGGGGCGGCTTATGGAGGCTACACCTTC. The chain couples TRBV5-6 to TRBJ1-2; D perhaps matches TRBD1 (6 bases). CDR3 size: 16 residues. CDR1 is SGHDT, CDR2 YYEEEE, per germline. Trimming pared 0 bases from V and 8 bases from J, leaving 20 bases between.

In its sample, this clone was seen once. The rearrangement joins TRBV29-1 to TRBJ1-4; D remains unclear. Trimming left V 1 base short and J 8 bases short, with 11 bases between. This CDR3 comprises 13 residues. CDR1 is SQVTM, CDR2 ANQGSEA, per germline. DNA of the CDR3: TGCAGCGTTGAAGTCCTCGCGGGCGAAAAACTGTTTTTT. Amino acid sequence: CSVEVLAGEKLFF.

V and J are TRBV2 and TRBJ2-7, with TRBD2 matching 9 bases. The CDR3 extends over 15 amino acids. Germline CDR1 is SNHLY and CDR2 is FYNNEI. V trimming: 5 bases; J trimming: 7 bases; junction bases outside the gene matches: 12. CDR3 nucleotides: TGTGCCAGCAGTCGGGGGACTAGCCGGCTAGGGGAGCAGTACTTC. This gives the protein CASSRGTSRLGEQYF.